This T cell receptor beta chain was captured in a study of OX40 agonist ivuxolimab in advanced cancers. Whole-study context: Ivuxolimab was administered intravenously to patients at 0.01 to 10 mg/kg every 2 weeks.

Notes on the study in general: Some of the lowest clonal expansion was seen in partial responders at 0.1-3.0 mg/kg.

This table comes from immunoSEQ multiplex PCR, and its TCRdb copy is limited to in-frame clones, with some not included. This table has some 25,000 clones, approximately 86% appearing once. A word on this clone: Antigen unknown.

This CDR3 is 15 amino acids long. Looked up from germline, CDR1 is LNHDA and CDR2 is SQIVND (reference sequence). The V segment lost 3 bases and the J segment 2 bases; nucleotides outside the gene matches: 4. The gene calls are TRBV19 and TRBJ2-7; 10 bases are shared with TRBD1. The specimen was CD4+ or CD8+ T cells sorted from blood, collected in a trial of the OX40 agonist ivuxolimab. The TCR originated in an adult with an advanced solid tumor such as melanoma, head and neck, liver or kidney cancer. CDR3 sequence reads: CASSMGQGSPYEQYF. In DNA, the CDR3 is TGTGCCAGTAGTATGGGACAGGGGTCCCCCTACGAGCAGTACTTC.